This TCR beta chain was captured by sequencing in a study of shared clonotypes between healthy human individuals. Study results and limitations: A handful of donors showed sharing of approximately 5% of naive CD4 clonotypes. Specimens sampled were limited to blood, with tissue repertoires likely differing. Lower generation probabilities were found for non-shared clonotypes than for those shared by all four donors.

Turning to this clone: Its antigen is unidentified.

Germline V lookup: CDR1 MGHRA, CDR2 YSYEKL. This CDR3 is built from 19 residues. After removal of 6 bases from V and 0 bases from J, the junction contained 11 bases not matched to a gene. Only in-frame clones appear in the TCRdb table, and some are missing; sequencing was by immunoSEQ multiplex PCR. The sample records 740,000 or so clones, less than 80% being singletons. The receptor was isolated from a woman aged 25 to 39 in good health. The genes are TRBV4-1 and TRBJ2-3, with 14 bases that match TRBD2. The specimen was memory CD4+ T cells sorted from blood. As to subset: CD45RA-negative fraction. The CDR3 loop is CASSQSRLAGGASTDTQYF. DNA for the CDR3: TGCGCCAGCAGTCAATCCAGACTAGCGGGAGGGGCCAGCACAGATACGCAGTATTTT.